Sequencing of this T cell receptor (beta chain) was carried out in a study of blood T cell repertoires in COVID-19. On the study more broadly: Donors in the United States, Italy and Spain gave samples during acute or convalescent COVID-19. Sources were T cells, B-cell-depleted T cells, or PBMCs; the material itself was cDNA or gDNA.

Authors' processing steps: The assay estimated nucleated cells by amplifying reference gene primers. Libraries were prepared by immunoSEQ multiplex PCR; TCRdb keeps only in-frame clonotypes and omits some of them. Clonal size and the V and J genes are those of that table, whereas D and trimming came from the DNA. The sample includes roughly 240,000 clones, 86% seen only once; the top ten take around 2.8%. Trimming cost V 3 bases and J 6 bases, with 15 bases left between them. Germline lookup yields CDR1 SGHNT and CDR2 YYREEE (reference sequence). This CDR3 is built from 15 residues. Sequences were obtained from peripheral blood. V usage is TRBV5-4 and J usage is TRBJ2-2, with D perhaps TRBD2 (7 bases). This TCR derives from a woman in her twenties or thirties who had recovered from COVID-19. The CDR3 DNA sequence: TGTGCCAGCAGCTCCCCGGCGGGGGCGGCCGGGGAGCTGTTTTTT. It specifies CASSSPAGAAGELFF.